This TCR beta chain was sequenced in a study of blood T cells in healthy people across ages. J was trimmed by 2 bases and V by 8 bases; bases with no gene match: 12. The CDR3 sequence is 16 residues long. The germline CDR1 and CDR2 sequences are MDHEN and SYDVKM. A sample-barcoded 5' primer and a J-beta primer mix were used in a second PCR of roughly 7 to 11 cycles. Sequencing recovered at least 3 million CDR3-containing paired-end reads from each sample. TCRdb fed the 5' RACE reads into MiXCR, producing one record per CDR3 protein. This sample has 1.5 million or so distinct CDR3 sequences; around two fifths occur once, and the top ten carry less than 8%. For this clonotype: Its specificity is not known.

Every sample yielded at least 7 million isolated PBMCs. The study's findings and limits: Strongly correlated with naive T cell percentage was TCR beta diversity.

This sequence was found in a woman under 30 in good health. The genes are TRBV28 and TRBJ1-5; 7 bases agree with TRBD1. Sequenced input: blood. CDR3 nucleotide sequence: TGTGCCAGCGGAGGCCAGGGGGTTTTCGGCAATCAGCCCCAGCATTTT. It translates to CASGGQGVFGNQPQHF.